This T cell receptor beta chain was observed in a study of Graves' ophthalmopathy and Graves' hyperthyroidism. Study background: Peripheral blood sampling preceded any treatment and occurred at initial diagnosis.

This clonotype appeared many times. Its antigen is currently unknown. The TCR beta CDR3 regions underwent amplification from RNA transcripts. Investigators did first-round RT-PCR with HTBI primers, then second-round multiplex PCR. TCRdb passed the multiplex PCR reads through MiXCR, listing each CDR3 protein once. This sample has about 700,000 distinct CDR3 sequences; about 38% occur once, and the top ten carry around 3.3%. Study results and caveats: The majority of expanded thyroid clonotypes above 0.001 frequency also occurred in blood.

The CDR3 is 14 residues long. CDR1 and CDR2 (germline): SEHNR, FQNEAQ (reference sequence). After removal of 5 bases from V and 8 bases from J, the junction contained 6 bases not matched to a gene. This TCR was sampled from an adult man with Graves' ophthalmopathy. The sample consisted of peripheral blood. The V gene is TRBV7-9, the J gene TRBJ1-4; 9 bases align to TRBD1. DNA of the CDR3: TGTGCCAGCAGCCGGGGACAGGGCGTCGAAAAACTGTTTTTT. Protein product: CASSRGQGVEKLFF.